This TCR beta chain appears in the sequencing data of a study of blood T cells in healthy people across ages. The overall study: About one barcoded beta molecule per two T cells came from capture by template switching. Whole-study results and caveats: Higher diversity and more naive CD4+ cells were features of long-lived donors, compared to aged donors. Strong correlation was found linking TCR beta diversity to naive T cell percentage.

The V end lost 4 bases, the J end lost 4 bases, and 17 bases lay between the germline ends. Germline assignment: CDR1 LGHNA and CDR2 YSLEER. The CDR3 has 15 residues. This clonotype was recorded at least ten times. Its antigen is unidentified. A second PCR, run for about 6 to 11 cycles, used a sample-barcoded 5' primer plus a J-beta primer mix. One entry per CDR3 protein, called by TCRdb with MiXCR from the 5' RACE reads. The sample contains around 1,000,000 distinct CDR3 sequences, 35% to 40% of which appear only once. The clonotype was recovered from a man aged 18 to 35 in good health. The V gene is TRBV4-3, the J gene TRBJ2-7, with no clear D. Sample: blood. The CDR3 here is CASSPSQGYGYEQYF. CDR3 DNA sequence: TGCGCCAGCAGCCCCTCCCAAGGGTATGGGTACGAGCAGTACTTC.